Below, one T cell receptor beta chain is given with its context. This specimen belongs to a study of blood T cell repertoires in COVID-19. About the study: Acute and convalescent COVID-19 samples came from the United States, Italy and Spain.

Repertoires were generated with immunoSEQ multiplex PCR, while TCRdb's copy carries only in-frame clones and drops some. Of 92,000 or so clones listed, around 88% are singletons. The TCR sequence derives from a man aged 55-75 years with acute or convalescent COVID-19. The sequencing input was peripheral blood.

The CDR3 DNA reads as TGTGCCAGCAGCTCTACAGGGGGCGTCACTGAAGCTTTCTTT. It yields the protein CASSSTGGVTEAFF. The rearrangement uses TRBV7-2 and TRBJ1-1, with TRBD1 identical over 9 bases. Trimming took 4 bases from V and 4 from J; bases not matched to a gene: 4. This CDR3 comprises 14 residues. Germline-derived CDR1 and CDR2 are SGHTA and FQGNSA. Looking up the rest from reference TRBV7-2 and TRBJ1-1 gives the full variable domain: GAGVSQSPSNKVTEKGKDVELRCDPISGHTALYWYRQSLGQGLEFLIYFQGNSAPDKSGLPSDRFSAERTGGSVSTLTIQRTQQEDSAVYLCASSSTGGVTEAFFGQGTRLTVV.